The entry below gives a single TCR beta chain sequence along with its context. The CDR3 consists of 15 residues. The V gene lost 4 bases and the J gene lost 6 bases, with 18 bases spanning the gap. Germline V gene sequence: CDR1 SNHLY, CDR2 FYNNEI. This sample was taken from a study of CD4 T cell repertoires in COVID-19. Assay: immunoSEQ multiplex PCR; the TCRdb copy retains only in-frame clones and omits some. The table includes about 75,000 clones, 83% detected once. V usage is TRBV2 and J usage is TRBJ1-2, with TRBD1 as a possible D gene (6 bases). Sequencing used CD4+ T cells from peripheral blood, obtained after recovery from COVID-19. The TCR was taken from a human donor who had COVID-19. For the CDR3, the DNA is TGTGCCAGCAGTGCCTCCGACAGGAGCGGGGATGGCTACACCTTC. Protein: CASSASDRSGDGYTF.